The next 2 T cell receptor beta chains were all read from a single sample in a study of blood T cell repertoires in COVID-19. The protocol was immunoSEQ multiplex PCR, while the TCRdb copy is restricted to in-frame clones and leaves out a portion. The sample shows some 520,000 clones, 89% of them seen only once. Specimen: peripheral blood. The origin of the receptors is a man between 18 and 29 years old with COVID-19, enrolled during active disease.

The chain is built from TRBV4-1 and TRBJ2-2, with 11 bases fitting TRBD2. Germline trimming cut 1 base from V and 1 base from J; bases unmatched to any gene: 5. Per the germline V gene, CDR1 is MGHRA and CDR2 is YSYEKL. The CDR3 is made up of 18 amino acids. This CDR3 is CASSQVALAGGNTGELFF. The DNA of the CDR3 is TGCGCCAGCAGCCAAGTGGCCCTAGCGGGGGGGAACACCGGGGAGCTGTTTTTT.

This chain connects TRBV12-5 to TRBJ2-7; 7 bases map to TRBD2. The CDR3 is 13 amino acids. Germline assignment: CDR1 LGHNT and CDR2 FRNRAP. With V trimmed by 3 bases and J by 3 bases, 2 bases remained unmatched. CDR3 region: CASGLGRGYEQYF. CDR3 in DNA: TGTGCTAGTGGTTTAGGGAGGGGCTACGAGCAGTACTTC.